The next 20 T cell receptor beta chains were all read from a single sample in a study of breast tumors, draining lymph nodes, adjacent tissues. TCRdb ran MiXCR on the multiplex PCR reads and lists one entry per CDR3 protein. Of 11,000 to 15,000 distinct CDR3 sequences listed, 55% were seen once; the top ten hold about 33%. Sequenced sample: tumor-adjacent breast tissue. The receptors come from a female donor with breast cancer. Some clones in this sample may be carry-over from other donors' samples.

This clonotype showed up many times. V gene TRBV27 combines with J gene TRBJ1-1, with D perhaps matching TRBD1 (6 bases). V shed 4 bases and J shed 4 bases, with 19 bases lying between them. The V gene's germline CDR1 is MNHEY and CDR2 SMNVEV (reference sequence). The CDR3 totals 16 residues. In DNA, the CDR3 is TGTGCCAGCAGTTCACAGGGTTTCGGGTATGGCACTGAAGCTTTCTTT. Translation: CASSSQGFGYGTEAFF.

Ten or more counts support this clonotype. This may arise from a read error, as a much more abundant clone is one base away. The rearrangement uses TRBV20-1 and TRBJ2-7; D remains unclear. Per germline, CDR1 DFQATT and CDR2 SNEGSKA (reference sequence). The CDR3 consists of 14 residues. CDR3 bases: TGCAGTGCTAGAGTGTCTTCAAGCTCCTCCGAGCAGTACTTC. Its translation is CSARVSSSSSEQYF.

With respect to this clonotype: This sequence may be a read error, since a much larger clone differs from it by one base. The DNA for the CDR3 is TGTGCCAGCAGCCAAGTGCCAGGGGGTGGCGGCTACACCTTC. Protein product: CASSQVPGGGGYTF. This chain uses TRBV3-1 with TRBJ1-2, with 7 bases fitting TRBD1. CDR3 length equals 14 residues. J gave up 8 bases and V 1 base, and 7 bases lay outside the gene matches. Germline lookup yields CDR1 LGHDT and CDR2 YNNKEL (reference sequence). The full variable domain, with the rest looked up from reference TRBV3-1 and TRBJ1-2, is DTAVSQTPKYLVTQMGNDKSIKCEQNLGHDTMYWYKQDSKKFLKIMFSYNNKELIINETVPNRFSPKSPDKAHLNLHINSLELGDSAVYFCASSQVPGGGGYTFGSGTRLTVV.

This clonotype was detected ten times or more. This may stem from a read error, because a much larger clone lies one nucleotide away. The chain is built from TRBV20-1 and TRBJ2-7; TRBD2 might be the D (6 bases). There are 14 residues in the CDR3. Per the germline V gene, CDR1 is DFQATT and CDR2 is SNEGSKA (reference sequence). As DNA, the CDR3 is TGCAGTGCTACTCGGGACTCCATCTCCTCCGAGCAGTACTTC. Translation gives CSATRDSISSEQYF.

V gene TRBV6-5 combines with J gene TRBJ1-5, with 8 bases matching TRBD1. The CDR3 is 15 residues long. Trimming at V came to 5 bases and at J to 3 bases, leaving 6 bases not matched to a gene. Germline lookup yields CDR1 MNHEY and CDR2 SVGAGI. This chain's CDR3 is CASSIGQGYNQPQHF. CDR3 bases: TGTGCCAGCAGTATCGGACAGGGCTACAATCAGCCCCAGCATTTT.

This clonotype was counted a single time. This rearrangement joins TRBV2 to TRBJ2-6; D gene unclear. The CDR3 length is 12 residues. Germline V gives CDR1 SNHLY, CDR2 FYNNEI. The V gene lost 6 bases and the J gene lost 2 bases, with 2 bases spanning the gap. Written as DNA, the CDR3 is TGTGCCAGCAGGGCTGGGGCCAACGTCCTGACTTTC. Translating gives CASRAGANVLTF.

The rearrangement uses TRBV7-9 and TRBJ2-1, with D perhaps matching TRBD2 (6 bases). Germline V gene data show CDR1 as SEHNR and CDR2 as FQNEAQ (reference sequence). This CDR3 contains 15 residues. The V and J ends lost 8 bases and 4 bases respectively, with 18 bases between them. The CDR3 spells CASGGKGPSYNEQFF. Written as DNA, the CDR3 is TGTGCCAGCGGCGGGAAGGGGCCCTCGTACAATGAGCAGTTCTTC. The full variable domain, with the rest looked up from reference TRBV7-9 and TRBJ2-1, is DTGVSQNPRHKITKRGQNVTFRCDPISEHNRLYWYRQTLGQGPEFLTYFQNEAQLEKSRLLSDRFSAERPKGSFSTLEIQRTEQGDSAMYLCASGGKGPSYNEQFFGPGTRLTVL.

V is TRBV7-8 and J is TRBJ2-7; TRBD2 is a possible D gene (6 bases). The length of the CDR3 is 14 residues. The V gene lost 5 bases and the J gene lost 4 bases, with 15 bases spanning the gap. Germline V gene data show CDR1 as SGHVS and CDR2 as FQNEAQ. The CDR3 region is CASSQGTSLYEQYF. In DNA, the CDR3 is TGTGCCAGCAGCCAAGGGACTTCTCTATACGAGCAGTACTTC.

This clonotype was picked up many times. The rearrangement links TRBV6-4 to TRBJ2-6, with D possibly TRBD1 on 6 matching bases. There are 16 residues in the CDR3. V was cut by 5 bases and J by 0 bases, with 11 bases left in between. Germline CDR1 MRHNA, CDR2 SNTAGT. The DNA of the CDR3 is TGTGCCAGCAGTCAGGACAGCCCCTCTGGGGCCAACGTCCTGACTTTC. Protein: CASSQDSPSGANVLTF.

The V call is TRBV6-5, the J call TRBJ1-3; TRBD1 matches at 7 bases. Germline V gene lookup returns CDR1 MNHEY and CDR2 SVGAGI. V lost 4 bases and J lost 3; bases outside the gene matches: 6. This CDR3 contains 15 residues. The DNA for the CDR3 is TGTGCCAGCAGTTCGACAGGGATAGATGGAAACACCATATATTTT. It specifies CASSSTGIDGNTIYF.

This clonotype came up many times. The chain joins TRBV3-1 to TRBJ2-5; D might be TRBD2 (5 bases). This CDR3 is built from 11 residues. V dropped 5 bases and J dropped 13 bases, with 14 bases sitting between them. The germline gives CDR1 LGHDT, CDR2 YNNKEL (reference sequence). The CDR3 DNA reads as TGTGCCAGCAGCTCCGGGATTCTCGTGTACTTC. This encodes CASSSGILVYF.

Remarks on this clonotype: A much larger clone differs from this one at a single base, so this may be a read error. The genes are TRBV6-1 and TRBJ1-5, with D hard to call. The CDR3 runs 13 residues. CDR1 MNHNS and CDR2 SASEGT come from the germline V gene. V gave up 5 bases and J gave up 7 bases, with 12 bases separating them. The CDR3 nucleotides are TGTGCCAGCAGTCAAATGTCGGAACAGCCCCAGCATTTT. Protein: CASSQMSEQPQHF.

The chain uses TRBV20-1 and TRBJ2-7, with 15 bases that match TRBD2. J lost 1 base, V lost 6 bases, and 10 bases had no gene match. Germline V CDR1 and CDR2: DFQATT, SNEGSKA (reference sequence). The CDR3 covers 17 residues. The CDR3 region has the DNA TGCAGTGCGGAAGGACTAGCGGGAGGGGTGGAGTCCTACGAGCAGTACTTC. Protein sequence: CSAEGLAGGVESYEQYF.

A note on this clonotype: A junction boundary mismatches the germline segment, possibly from a read error. The chain has TRBV7-7 and TRBJ2-1, with D tentatively TRBD2 (6 bases). Germline-derived CDR1 and CDR2 are SSHAT and FNYEAQ (reference sequence). This CDR3 is built from 13 residues. The CDR3 coding sequence is TGTGCTAGCAGCCCGGGACTTTCGAATGAGCAGTTCTTC. It codes for CASSPGLSNEQFF.

In its sample, this clonotype was seen many times. The chain joins TRBV6-1 to TRBJ2-5, with 13 positions matching TRBD2. This CDR3 is 18 amino acids long. Germline assignment: CDR1 MNHNS and CDR2 SASEGT. Losses at the gene ends were 5 bases for V and 0 bases for J; bases not matched to a gene: 9. The CDR3 reads CASSLRTSGGTYQETQYF. The CDR3 nucleotides are TGTGCCAGCAGTCTTCGGACTAGCGGGGGTACCTACCAAGAGACCCAGTACTTC.

J is TRBJ2-3 and V is TRBV7-4; 8 bases are shared with TRBD2. The CDR3 contains 17 residues. Germline assignment: CDR1 SGHVT and CDR2 SQSDAQ. V lost 1 base and J lost 1; bases outside the gene matches: 7. CDR3 sequence: CASSLGRGGPCTDTQYF. The CDR3 region has the DNA TGTGCCAGCAGCTTAGGCCGGGGGGGCCCGTGCACAGATACGCAGTATTTT. The full variable domain, with the rest looked up from reference TRBV7-4 and TRBJ2-3, is GAGVSQSPRYKVAKRGRDVALRCDSISGHVTLYWYRQTLGQGSEVLTYSQSDAQRDKSGRPSGRFSAERPERSVSTLKIQRTEQGDSAVYLCASSLGRGGPCTDTQYFGPGTRLTVL.

The rearrangement links TRBV11-2 to TRBJ2-1, with D uncertain. V lost 1 base and J lost 7, with 2 bases in between. Germline CDR1 is SGHAT and CDR2 is FQNNGV. This CDR3 spans 11 amino acids. The DNA of the CDR3 is TGTGCCAGCAGCTTAGTTAATGAGCAGTTCTTC. Its translation: CASSLVNEQFF.

This chain connects TRBV13 to TRBJ2-7; TRBD2 matches at 13 bases. The germline V gene has CDR1 PRHDT and CDR2 FYEKMQ (reference sequence). The V and J ends lost 4 bases and 6 bases, in that order; junction bases with no gene match: 6. CDR3 length: 15 residues. The CDR3 spells CASSSAGTSGTEQYF. The CDR3 region has the DNA TGTGCCAGCAGCTCCGCCGGGACTAGCGGGACCGAGCAGTACTTC.

V and J are TRBV20-1 and TRBJ2-7; D possibly corresponds to TRBD2 (6 bases). Germline V gives CDR1 DFQATT, CDR2 SNEGSKA (reference sequence). The ends were cut back, 0 bases at V and 9 bases at J, with 15 bases in the middle. This CDR3 has 13 amino acids. CDR3 in amino acids: CSARDQPGLGQYF. The CDR3 nucleotides are TGCAGTGCTAGAGATCAACCGGGACTGGGGCAGTACTTC.

This clonotype has at least ten counts. A much larger clone lies a single base off, so this may be a read error. This chain uses TRBV6-5 with TRBJ1-5, with D unresolved. This CDR3 has 16 residues. The V gene's germline CDR1 is MNHEY and CDR2 SVGAGI. V lost 6 bases to trimming and J lost 7 bases, with 22 bases between them. CDR3 sequence (DNA): TGTGCCAGCAGCCAAGTCCCCTTCACGGGCGGGCAGCCCCAGCATTTT. Protein sequence: CASSQVPFTGGQPQHF.